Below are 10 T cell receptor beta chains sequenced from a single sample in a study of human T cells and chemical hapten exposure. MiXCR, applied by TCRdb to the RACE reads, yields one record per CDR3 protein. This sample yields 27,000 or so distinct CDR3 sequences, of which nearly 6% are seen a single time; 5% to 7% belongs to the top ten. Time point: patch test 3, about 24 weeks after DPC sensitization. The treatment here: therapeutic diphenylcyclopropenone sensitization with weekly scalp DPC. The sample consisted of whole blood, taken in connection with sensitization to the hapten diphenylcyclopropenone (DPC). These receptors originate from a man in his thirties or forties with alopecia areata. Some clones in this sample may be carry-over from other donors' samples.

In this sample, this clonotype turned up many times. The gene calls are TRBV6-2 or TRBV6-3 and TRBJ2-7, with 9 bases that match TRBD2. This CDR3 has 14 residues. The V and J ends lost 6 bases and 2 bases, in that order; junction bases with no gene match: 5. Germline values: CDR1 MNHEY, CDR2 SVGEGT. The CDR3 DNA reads TGTGCCAGCAGACCTAGCGGGGTCCCCTACGAGCAGTACTTC. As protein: CASRPSGVPYEQYF.

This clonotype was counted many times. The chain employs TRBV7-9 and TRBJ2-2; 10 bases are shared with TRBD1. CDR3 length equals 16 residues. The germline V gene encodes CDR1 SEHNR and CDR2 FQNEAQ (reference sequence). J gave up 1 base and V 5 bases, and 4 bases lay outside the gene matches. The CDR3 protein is CASSPGQGENTGELFF. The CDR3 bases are TGTGCCAGCAGCCCAGGACAGGGGGAGAACACCGGGGAGCTGTTTTTT.

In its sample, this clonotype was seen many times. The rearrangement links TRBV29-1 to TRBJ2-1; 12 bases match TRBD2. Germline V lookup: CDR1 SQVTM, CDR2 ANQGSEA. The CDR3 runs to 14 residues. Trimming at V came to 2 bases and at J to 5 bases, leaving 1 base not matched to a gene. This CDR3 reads CSVESSGGDNEQFF. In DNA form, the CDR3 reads TGCAGCGTTGAATCTAGCGGGGGGGACAATGAGCAGTTCTTC.

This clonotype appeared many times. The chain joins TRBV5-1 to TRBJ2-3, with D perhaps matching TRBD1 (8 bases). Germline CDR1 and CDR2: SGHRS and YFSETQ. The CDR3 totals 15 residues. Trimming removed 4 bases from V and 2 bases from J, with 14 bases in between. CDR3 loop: CASSTDRDYTDTQYF. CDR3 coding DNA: TGCGCCAGCAGCACGGACAGGGACTACACAGATACGCAGTATTTT.

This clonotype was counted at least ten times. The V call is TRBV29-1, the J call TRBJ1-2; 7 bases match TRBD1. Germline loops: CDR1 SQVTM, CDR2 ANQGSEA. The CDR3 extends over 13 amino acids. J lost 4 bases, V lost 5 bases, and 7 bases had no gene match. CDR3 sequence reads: CSVTDRASYGYTF. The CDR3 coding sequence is TGCAGCGTTACAGACAGGGCTTCCTATGGCTACACCTTC.

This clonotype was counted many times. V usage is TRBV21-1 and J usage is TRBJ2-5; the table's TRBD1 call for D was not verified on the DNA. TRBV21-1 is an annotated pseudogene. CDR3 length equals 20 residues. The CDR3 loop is CASSNFGTRGDRGQQETQYF. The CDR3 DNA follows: TGTGCCAGCAGCAATTTTGGGACCCGAGGGGACAGGGGGCAGCAAGAGACCCAGTACTTC.

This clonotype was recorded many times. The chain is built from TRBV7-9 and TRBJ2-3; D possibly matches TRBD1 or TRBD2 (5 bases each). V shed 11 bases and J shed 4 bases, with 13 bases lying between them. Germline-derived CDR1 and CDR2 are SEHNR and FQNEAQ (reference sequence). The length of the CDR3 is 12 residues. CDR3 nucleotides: TGTGCCGGGGCATGGGGAGCAGATACGCAGTATTTT. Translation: CAGAWGADTQYF.

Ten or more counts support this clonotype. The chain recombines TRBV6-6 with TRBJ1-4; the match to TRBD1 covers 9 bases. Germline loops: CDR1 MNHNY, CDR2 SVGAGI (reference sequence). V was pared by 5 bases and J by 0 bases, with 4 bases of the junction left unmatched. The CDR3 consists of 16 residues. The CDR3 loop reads CASSPGQGTTNEKLFF. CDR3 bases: TGTGCCAGCAGTCCGGGACAGGGAACAACTAATGAAAAACTGTTTTTT.

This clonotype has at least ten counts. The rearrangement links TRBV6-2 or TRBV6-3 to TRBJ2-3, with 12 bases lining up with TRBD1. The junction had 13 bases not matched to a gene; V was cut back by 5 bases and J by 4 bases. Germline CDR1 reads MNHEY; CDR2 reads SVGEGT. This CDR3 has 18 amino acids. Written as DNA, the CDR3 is TGTGCCAGCAGTCCCGGGACAGGGGGCGTCGTCGGGGCAGATACGCAGTATTTT. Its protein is CASSPGTGGVVGADTQYF.

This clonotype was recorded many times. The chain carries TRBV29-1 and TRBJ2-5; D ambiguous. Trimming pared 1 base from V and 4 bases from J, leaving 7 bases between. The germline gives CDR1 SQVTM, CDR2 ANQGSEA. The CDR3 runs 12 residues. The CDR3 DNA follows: TGCAGCGTTGAAGTGGAGTCAGAGACCCAGTACTTC. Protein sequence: CSVEVESETQYF.